These 9 T cell receptor beta chains came from one sample sequenced in a study of CD8+ T cells in alopecia areata. Stated treatment: oral pan-JAK inhibitor, 5-10 mg twice daily. RNA extraction and reverse transcription yielded cDNA as sequencing template. Method: immunoSEQ multiplex PCR; TCRdb's copy keeps in-frame clones and lacks some. The data contain about 99,000 clones, about nine tenths of them singletons. The material sequenced was CD8+ T cells sorted from blood, taken around week 31, from a patient treated with tofacitinib. Every receptor here comes from a human donor with alopecia areata.

A single count supports this clone. This chain joins TRBV2 and TRBJ2-7, with 8 bases lining up with TRBD1. J lost 4 bases, V lost 2 bases, and 7 bases had no gene match. From germline, CDR1 is SNHLY and CDR2 FYNNEI. CDR3 size: 15 residues. The CDR3 DNA reads TGTGCCAGCAGTGAACCCAGGACAGGGATATACGAGCAGTACTTC. Protein sequence: CASSEPRTGIYEQYF.

The V gene is TRBV14, the J gene TRBJ1-5; D might be TRBD1 (6 bases). The CDR3 is made up of 14 amino acids. Looked up from germline, CDR1 is SGHDN and CDR2 is FVKESK. Trimming cost V 3 bases and J 4 bases, with 10 bases left between them. The CDR3 protein is CASSQGGPNQPQHF. The DNA for the CDR3 is TGTGCCAGCAGCCAGGGGGGGCCGAATCAGCCCCAGCATTTT.

The chain links TRBV7-9 to TRBJ2-3; no reliable D call. Trimming removed 3 bases from V and 4 bases from J, with 5 bases in between. The CDR3 runs to 12 residues. Germline CDR1 SEHNR, CDR2 FQNEAQ (reference sequence). CDR3: CASSFDADTQYF. The CDR3 DNA is TGTGCCAGCAGCTTCGACGCAGATACGCAGTATTTT.

The V call is TRBV25-1, the J call TRBJ2-2, with D hard to call. The CDR3 runs to 14 residues. Germline loops: CDR1 MGHDK, CDR2 SYGVNS. V was pared by 1 base and J by 2 bases, with 5 bases between. CDR3 sequence: CASSEWENTGELFF. For the CDR3, the DNA is TGTGCCAGCAGTGAATGGGAAAACACCGGGGAGCTGTTTTTT. Full variable domain (remainder filled in from reference TRBV25-1 and TRBJ2-2): EADIYQTPRYLVIGTGKKITLECSQTMGHDKMYWYQQDPGMELHLIHYSYGVNSTEKGDLSSESTVSRIRTEHFPLTLESARPSHTSQYLCASSEWENTGELFFGEGSRLTVL.

This chain joins TRBV5-6 and TRBJ1-1; D is undetermined. Trimming took off 3 bases at V and 1 base at J, with 10 bases between the two ends. CDR1 SGHDT and CDR2 YYEEEE come from the germline V gene. The CDR3 sequence is 14 residues long. The CDR3 DNA reads as TGTGCCAGCAGCTCGGAGACGGGGAACACTGAAGCTTTCTTT. It translates to CASSSETGNTEAFF.

The chain uses TRBV18 and TRBJ2-2, with 7 bases that match TRBD1. This CDR3 comprises 14 residues. Per germline, CDR1 KGHSH and CDR2 LQKENI. J was trimmed by 4 bases and V by 5 bases; bases with no gene match: 4. CDR3 sequence (DNA): TGTGCCAGCTCAACGACAGGGCTCACCGGGGAGCTGTTTTTT. It yields the protein CASSTTGLTGELFF.

The chain has TRBV7-9 and TRBJ2-7; a possible D gene is TRBD2 (5 bases). The CDR3 covers 15 residues. Germline values: CDR1 SEHNR, CDR2 FQNEAQ (reference sequence). V gave up 5 bases and J gave up 2 bases, with 16 bases separating them. CDR3 sequence reads: CASSGTAPEAYEQYF. The CDR3 nucleotides read TGTGCCAGCAGCGGAACAGCCCCGGAGGCCTACGAGCAGTACTTC.

The gene calls are TRBV25-1 and TRBJ1-2, with 9 bases fitting TRBD1. With 6 bases clipped from V and 8 bases from J, the junction kept 13 bases outside the gene matches. The CDR3 length is 15 residues. Germline assignment: CDR1 MGHDK and CDR2 SYGVNS. The CDR3 region is CASRSPVDRGRGYTF. The CDR3 nucleotides are TGTGCCAGCAGAAGCCCCGTGGACAGGGGTAGAGGCTACACCTTC.

The V and J genes are TRBV10-2 and TRBJ2-5; 7 nucleotides agree with TRBD1. This CDR3 comprises 15 residues. Germline trimming cut 6 bases from V and 3 bases from J; bases unmatched to any gene: 10. In germline, CDR1 is WSHSY, CDR2 SAAADI. DNA of the CDR3: TGCGCCAGCAGGAAGCCGGGACAGCCCGAAGAGACCCAGTACTTC. It translates to CASRKPGQPEETQYF.